The 22 T cell receptor beta chains below come from one sample, sequenced in a study of shared clonotypes between healthy human individuals. Data came from immunoSEQ multiplex PCR; TCRdb stores just in-frame clones and leaves some out. The repertoire has roughly 110,000 clones, more than 65% of them found once; the top ten carry over 20%. Source material: memory CD8+ T cells sorted from blood. Indicated subset: CD45RO+ cells pooled with CCR7-negative TemRA cells. The receptor source for this set is a woman aged 30 to 39 in good health.

The genes are TRBV7-8 and TRBJ2-7; D is ambiguous. The V gene lost 4 bases and the J gene lost 1 base, with 5 bases spanning the gap. CDR3 length equals 12 residues. The germline V gene encodes CDR1 SGHVS and CDR2 FQNEAQ. This chain's CDR3 is CASSSLSYEQYF. CDR3 in DNA: TGTGCCAGCAGCTCCTTATCCTACGAGCAGTACTTC.

This clone was seen a handful of times. V usage is TRBV9 and J usage is TRBJ1-3; weak D call: TRBD1 (5 bases). Trimming shortened V by 5 bases and J by 0 bases, and 9 bases separated the two germline ends. The CDR3 contains 14 residues. The germline CDR1 and CDR2 sequences are SGDLS and YYNGEE. In nucleotides, the CDR3 is TGTGCCAGCAGAGCAGGGAGCTCTGGAAACACCATATATTTT. It specifies CASRAGSSGNTIYF.

This clone is labeled as medium-sized. The chain combines TRBV25-1 with TRBJ2-5; perhaps TRBD2 as D (5 bases). Deletions cut 1 base from V and 2 bases from J, with 20 bases between. Germline V gene lookup returns CDR1 MGHDK and CDR2 SYGVNS. CDR3 length equals 18 residues. The CDR3 here is CASSESLGGTELQETQYF. The CDR3 nucleotides are TGTGCCAGCAGTGAATCGTTAGGAGGTACTGAACTACAAGAGACCCAGTACTTC.

The genes are TRBV2 and TRBJ2-5; 8 nucleotides agree with TRBD2. Germline V gives CDR1 SNHLY, CDR2 FYNNEI. With V trimmed by 6 bases and J by 5 bases, 11 bases remained unmatched. This CDR3 comprises 15 residues. As DNA, the CDR3 is TGTGCCAGCAGCGGGACTAGGGGCGGGGCGGAGACCCAGTACTTC. Protein sequence: CASSGTRGGAETQYF.

The V call is TRBV9, the J call TRBJ2-7, with TRBD2 identical over 8 bases. Germline-derived CDR1 and CDR2 are SGDLS and YYNGEE. This CDR3 is built from 16 residues. V lost 3 bases and J lost 0; bases outside the gene matches: 8. CDR3 loop: CASSEDSGGSSYEQYF. As DNA, the CDR3 is TGTGCCAGCAGCGAGGACAGCGGGGGTTCCTCCTACGAGCAGTACTTC.

Ten or more counts support this clone. Different DNA sequences within this sample yield the same CDR3. The gene calls are TRBV6-4 and TRBJ2-1; perhaps TRBD2 as D (6 bases). Trimming left V 6 bases short and J 8 bases short, with 20 bases between. CDR1 and CDR2 (germline): MRHNA, SNTAGT. This CDR3 is built from 15 residues. The CDR3 DNA follows: TGTGCCAGCAGAGATATCGCTAGCGATAGCGATGAGCAGTTCTTC. Translating gives CASRDIASDSDEQFF.

The chain's CDR3 is CASSLSLGQESYEQYF. The CDR3 nucleotides are TGTGCCAGCAGCTTATCGCTAGGACAGGAGTCCTACGAGCAGTACTTC. The rearrangement uses TRBV7-9 and TRBJ2-7, with 7 bases lining up with TRBD1. The junction had 8 bases not matched to a gene; V was cut back by 2 bases and J by 1 base. Germline V gene sequence: CDR1 SEHNR, CDR2 FQNEAQ (reference sequence). The CDR3 loop spans 16 amino acids.

The chain recombines TRBV5-1 with TRBJ2-3, with 8 bases lining up with TRBD1. Trimming cost V 3 bases and J 1 base; bases outside gene matches: 4. Germline-derived CDR1 and CDR2 are SGHRS and YFSETQ. The CDR3 has 15 amino acids. The CDR3 bases are TGCGCCAGCAGCTGGACAGGGCTCCGCACAGATACGCAGTATTTT. Encoded protein: CASSWTGLRTDTQYF.

This clone has just a few counts. The genes are TRBV29-1 and TRBJ2-1; 7 positions match TRBD2. This CDR3 has 16 residues. Germline V lookup: CDR1 SQVTM, CDR2 ANQGSEA. V dropped 0 bases and J dropped 8; count of bases not matched to a gene: 13. In DNA, the CDR3 is TGCAGCGTTGAAGATCCGGGGACGGGAGGCGTTTATGAGCAGTTCTTC. Protein: CSVEDPGTGGVYEQFF.

This clone was observed a few times. The chain uses TRBV11-2 and TRBJ2-1; D may be TRBD1 or TRBD2 (5 bases each). The CDR3 covers 15 residues. Germline V gene lookup returns CDR1 SGHAT and CDR2 FQNNGV. The V and J ends lost 5 bases and 8 bases respectively, with 19 bases between them. The CDR3 sequence is CASSQGTVVLDEQFF. The CDR3, as DNA: TGTGCCAGCAGCCAAGGGACGGTGGTTTTAGATGAGCAGTTCTTC.

Here the CDR3 DNA reads TGTGCCATGGGGGACCGGTTCACTGGCTACACCTTC. Translated, it gives CAMGDRFTGYTF. The gene calls are TRBV28 and TRBJ1-2; D is possibly TRBD1 (5 bases). Germline CDR1 and CDR2: MDHEN and SYDVKM. The ends were cut back, 10 bases at V and 7 bases at J, with 16 bases in the middle. This CDR3 is built from 12 residues.

CDR3 loop: CASSIVAGGIDTQYF. The DNA of the CDR3 is TGTGCCAGCAGTATAGTAGCGGGAGGAATAGATACGCAGTATTTT. The genes are TRBV27 and TRBJ2-3; 10 positions match TRBD2. The germline CDR1 and CDR2 sequences are MNHEY and SMNVEV (reference sequence). Trimming took 5 bases from V and 5 from J; bases not matched to a gene: 7. The CDR3 length is 15 residues.

A remark on this clone: This specimen includes other DNA sequences encoding the same CDR3. The genes are TRBV7-2 and TRBJ2-7, with 7 bases lining up with TRBD1. The CDR3 loop spans 14 amino acids. CDR1 SGHTA and CDR2 FQGNSA come from the germline V gene. V was pared by 5 bases and J by 3 bases, with 7 bases of the junction left unmatched. CDR3 DNA sequence: TGTGCCAGCAGCCCGCAACGGGACAGCTACGAGCAGTACTTC. Translating it yields CASSPQRDSYEQYF.

CDR3 in amino acids: CASSEEGQGQGGYTF. CDR3 DNA: TGTGCCAGCAGTGAAGAGGGACAGGGTCAGGGTGGCTACACCTTC. This chain uses TRBV2 with TRBJ1-2, with 9 positions matching TRBD1. The CDR3 is made up of 15 amino acids. In germline, CDR1 is SNHLY, CDR2 FYNNEI. Trimming at V came to 1 base and at J to 7 bases, leaving 7 bases not matched to a gene.

This clone was recorded once. The sample has other DNA sequences that encode this CDR3 too. CDR3 amino acids: CASSFSSSYNEQFF. CDR3 bases: TGTGCCAGCAGCTTCTCGAGTAGCTACAATGAGCAGTTCTTC. This sequence joins TRBV7-2 and TRBJ2-1; D gene unclear. Between the trimmed V and J ends, which lost 3 bases and 3 bases, there was a span of 9 bases. The CDR3 consists of 14 residues. The V gene's germline CDR1 is SGHTA and CDR2 FQGNSA.

This chain links TRBV30 with TRBJ2-7; 7 bases align to TRBD2. With V trimmed by 3 bases and J by 5 bases, 10 bases remained unmatched. Germline values: CDR1 GTSNPN, CDR2 SVGIG (reference sequence). The CDR3 contains 14 residues. The CDR3 DNA is TGTGCCTGGAGCGCCGGGGGGAGTAAACACGAGCAGTACTTC. This translates into CAWSAGGSKHEQYF.

This clone was observed once. This chain joins TRBV28 and TRBJ2-1; D not certain. Germline V gene lookup returns CDR1 MDHEN and CDR2 SYDVKM. The CDR3 totals 12 residues. Between the trimmed V and J ends, which lost 6 bases and 7 bases, there was a span of 10 bases. Here the CDR3 DNA reads TGTGCCAGCAGGGAACGGGTGAATGAGCAGTTCTTC. Amino acids: CASRERVNEQFF.

The CDR3 protein is CASSYIGKYGYTF. The CDR3 DNA sequence: TGTGCCAGCAGTTATATTGGGAAATATGGCTACACCTTC. This chain links TRBV6-5 with TRBJ1-2; the D is unclear. Trimming stripped 3 bases from V and 5 bases from J, with 10 bases between. Germline V gene lookup returns CDR1 MNHEY and CDR2 SVGAGI. The CDR3 has 13 amino acids.

This clone was counted a single time. V and J are TRBV2 and TRBJ2-2, with a weak D call TRBD1 (6 bases). V lost 3 bases and J lost 5, with 16 bases in between. CDR1 and CDR2 from the germline V gene are SNHLY and FYNNEI. The CDR3 consists of 16 residues. Written as DNA, the CDR3 is TGTGCCAGCAGTGAGGGGGCGGGTCGGCGGACCGGGGAGCTGTTTTTT. Its protein is CASSEGAGRRTGELFF.

This clone was observed a single time. The rearrangement links TRBV7-6 to TRBJ2-7; 12 positions match TRBD2. CDR1 SGHVS and CDR2 FNYEAQ come from the germline V gene. Germline trimming cut 4 bases from V and 7 bases from J; bases unmatched to any gene: 11. There are 16 residues in the CDR3. CDR3 DNA sequence: TGTGCCAGCAGCTCCGCTAGCGGGAGGGCATCGCGGGAGCAGTACTTC. Its translation is CASSSASGRASREQYF.

In its sample, this clone was seen once. CDR3 bases: TGTGCCAGCAAGACAGGGACCCACACCGGGGAGCTGTTTTTT. Amino acids: CASKTGTHTGELFF. The rearrangement joins TRBV6-4 to TRBJ2-2, with 7 bases fitting TRBD1. Germline CDR1 MRHNA, CDR2 SNTAGT. Trimming removed 7 bases from V and 3 bases from J; junction bases left unmatched: 5. The CDR3 has 14 residues.

In the case of this clone: It may be a read error: a sequence one base away is much more abundant. The chain recombines TRBV4-2 with TRBJ2-7; D perhaps matches TRBD2 (5 bases). There are 12 residues in the CDR3. CDR1 is LGHNA and CDR2 is YNFKEQ in the germline V gene. Between the trimmed V and J ends, which lost 0 bases and 7 bases, there was a span of 7 bases. The CDR3 DNA reads as TGTGCCAGCAGCCAAGACGGAGGAGAGCAGTACTTC. Translated: CASSQDGGEQYF.